The T cell receptor (beta chain) described here comes from a study of blood T cell repertoires in COVID-19. Overall study context: Samples came from the United States, Italy and Spain, spanning acute and convalescent COVID-19. Sources were T cells, B-cell-depleted T cells, or PBMCs; the material itself was cDNA or gDNA.

The CDR3 extends over 18 amino acids. Germline CDR1 DFQATT, CDR2 SNEGSKA (reference sequence). The ends were cut back, 3 bases at V and 1 base at J, with 24 bases in the middle. Seattle researchers signed up patients amid active infection and tracked them longitudinally. In the study's own analysis: Counts of nucleated cells, estimated from reference gene primer amplification, were obtained. This table comes from immunoSEQ multiplex PCR, and its TCRdb copy is limited to in-frame clones, with some not included. The V and J calls and clone size come from that table; D and trimming were worked out from the DNA. The data contain approximately 180,000 clones, around 81% of them singletons.

Sequences were obtained from peripheral blood. The clonotype was recovered from a woman older than 75 with COVID-19, enrolled during active disease. The chain employs TRBV20-1 and TRBJ1-2, with D possibly matching TRBD1 (6 bases). The CDR3 is CSASDFGPGTSLNYGYTF. Here the CDR3 DNA reads TGCAGTGCTAGTGACTTCGGCCCCGGGACATCACTTAACTATGGCTACACCTTC.